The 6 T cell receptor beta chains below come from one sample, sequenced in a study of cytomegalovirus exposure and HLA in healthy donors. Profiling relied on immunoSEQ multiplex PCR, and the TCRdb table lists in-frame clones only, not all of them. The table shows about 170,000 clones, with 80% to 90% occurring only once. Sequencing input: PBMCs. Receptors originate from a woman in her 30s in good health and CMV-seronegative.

The CDR3 coding sequence is TGCGCCAGCAGCCAGAGTAGGGCGGGAGGGGCCAACGTCCTGACTTTC. Protein sequence: CASSQSRAGGANVLTF. J is TRBJ2-6 and V is TRBV5-1; D possibly corresponds to TRBD2 (6 bases). The V gene lost 4 bases and the J gene lost 4 bases, with 15 bases spanning the gap. The CDR3 sequence is 16 residues long. Germline loops: CDR1 SGHRS, CDR2 YFSETQ.

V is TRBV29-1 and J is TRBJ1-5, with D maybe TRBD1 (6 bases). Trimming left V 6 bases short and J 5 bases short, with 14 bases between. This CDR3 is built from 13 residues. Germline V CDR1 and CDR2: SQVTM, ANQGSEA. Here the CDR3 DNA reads TGCAGCGTGGAAACAGGGTTGGATCAGCCCCAGCATTTT. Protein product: CSVETGLDQPQHF.

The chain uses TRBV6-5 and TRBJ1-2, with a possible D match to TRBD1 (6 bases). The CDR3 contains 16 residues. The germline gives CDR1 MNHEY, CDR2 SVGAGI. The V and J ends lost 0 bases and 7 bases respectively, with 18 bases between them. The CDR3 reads CASSYSADLRGAGYTF. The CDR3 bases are TGTGCCAGCAGTTACTCGGCCGACCTCAGGGGAGCTGGCTACACCTTC.

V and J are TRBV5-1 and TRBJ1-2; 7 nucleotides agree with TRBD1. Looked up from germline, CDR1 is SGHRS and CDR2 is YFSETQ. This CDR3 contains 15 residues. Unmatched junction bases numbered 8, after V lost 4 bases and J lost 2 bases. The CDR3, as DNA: TGCGCCAGCAGCCTACTAGGGACAGCGAACTATGGCTACACCTTC. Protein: CASSLLGTANYGYTF.

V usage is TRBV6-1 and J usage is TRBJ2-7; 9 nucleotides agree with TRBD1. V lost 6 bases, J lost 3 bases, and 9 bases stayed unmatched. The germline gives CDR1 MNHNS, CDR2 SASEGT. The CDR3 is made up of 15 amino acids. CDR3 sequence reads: CASREGQGFYYEQYF. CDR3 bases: TGTGCCAGCAGAGAGGGACAGGGTTTTTACTACGAGCAGTACTTC.

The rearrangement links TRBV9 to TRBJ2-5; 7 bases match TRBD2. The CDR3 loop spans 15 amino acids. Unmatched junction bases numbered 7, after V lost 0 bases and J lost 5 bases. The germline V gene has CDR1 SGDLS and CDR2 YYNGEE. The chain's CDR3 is CASSVDLAAGETQYF. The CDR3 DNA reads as TGTGCCAGCAGCGTAGACCTAGCGGCGGGGGAGACCCAGTACTTC.